A selection of T cell receptor beta chains follows, all from one sample in a study of blood T cells in healthy people across ages. TCRdb re-called the 5' RACE reads with MiXCR, one entry per CDR3 protein. The sample lists roughly 720,000 distinct CDR3 sequences, around half seen once, with approximately 40% in the top ten. The specimen sequenced was blood. These receptors all come from a man of 80 years or more in good health. Each CDR3 is given with its conserved first and last residue. A D gene is named only where the DNA matches it firmly. Only part of the rows carry a size: once, few, many, or a class if the clone is expanded.

v_gene,j_gene,d_gene,abundance,CDR3nt,CDR3aa
TRBV20-1,TRBJ2-7,TRBD1,few,TGCAGTGCTGGTCCAGGGGGCGACGAGCAGTACTTC,CSAGPGGDEQYF
TRBV20-1,TRBJ1-1,NA,few,TGCAGTGCCCTACGCGGGGACACTGAAGCTTTCTTT,CSALRGDTEAFF
TRBV6-1,TRBJ2-5,TRBD2,NA,TGTGCCAGCGGGACTAGCGGGAACCCTCCGTGGGAGACCCAGTACTTC,CASGTSGNPPWETQYF
TRBV12-3/TRBV12-4,TRBJ2-1,NA,NA,TGTGCCAGCAGTTTTAGCCTTGAGCAGTTCTTC,CASSFSLEQFF
TRBV6-1,TRBJ1-2,TRBD1,few,TGTGCCAGCAGTGAACCGGGACAGGCGAACTATGGCTACACCTTC,CASSEPGQANYGYTF
TRBV5-1,TRBJ1-2,NA,NA,TGCGCCAGCAGCTTCGAGGGCCAAGCTAACTATGGCTACACCTTC,CASSFEGQANYGYTF
TRBV5-1,TRBJ2-5,TRBD2,once,TGCGCCAGCAGCTTGGCAGCGGGGGGGGTCAATGAGCAGTACTTC,CASSLAAGGVNEQYF
TRBV28,TRBJ2-1,TRBD2,few,TGTGCCAGCAGTTTACCAGCGGGAACCGTTAGTGAGCAGTTCTTC,CASSLPAGTVSEQFF
TRBV6-5,TRBJ2-1,NA,few,TGTGCCAGCAAGAGCGGGCAGCTTGAGCAGTTCTTC,CASKSGQLEQFF
TRBV7-9,TRBJ2-4,TRBD1,NA,TGTGCCAGCAGCTTAGCGCAGGGGAACAGGGGAAACGGGCAGTACTTC,CASSLAQGNRGNGQYF
TRBV7-6,TRBJ2-7,TRBD2,few,TGTGCCAGCAGCTTAGGCCTTCAAACGGGAGGGACCTACGAGCAGTACTTC,CASSLGLQTGGTYEQYF
TRBV7-9,TRBJ2-5,TRBD2,few,TGTGCCAGCGTCAGGGTAGCGGGACCCCAAGAGACCCAGTACTTC,CASVRVAGPQETQYF
TRBV12-5,TRBJ2-1,TRBD1,NA,TGTGCTAGTGGACCGGGACAGGGAGGTAATGAGCAGTTCTTC,CASGPGQGGNEQFF
TRBV27,TRBJ1-5,TRBD1,NA,TGTGCCAGCAGTCCCCGACAGGGGGTAAGCAATCAGCCCCAGCATTTT,CASSPRQGVSNQPQHF
TRBV3-1,TRBJ2-5,TRBD2,few,TGTGCCAGCAGCCCCAACCTAGCGGGAGGAGAGACCCAGTACTTC,CASSPNLAGGETQYF
TRBV20-1,TRBJ1-5,NA,NA,TGCAGTGCTAGAGAGGGGGGTAGTGGCAATCAGCCCCAGCATTTT,CSAREGGSGNQPQHF
TRBV7-9,TRBJ2-1,TRBD2,few,TGTGCCAGCAGCCAACTAGCGGGAGATGTACGCTCCTACAATGAGCAGTTCTTC,CASSQLAGDVRSYNEQFF
TRBV20-1,TRBJ2-2,TRBD1,NA,TGCAGTGCTAGGCCGGGACAGGCAAACACCGGGGAGCTGTTTTTT,CSARPGQANTGELFF
TRBV20-1,TRBJ2-3,NA,once,TGCAGTGCTAGAGATCGGCCCGGAGTGATCACAGATACGCAGTATTTT,CSARDRPGVITDTQYF
TRBV5-1,TRBJ2-5,NA,NA,TGCGCCAGCAGCTTGGGAATCCTATACAACCAAGAGACCCAGTACTTC,CASSLGILYNQETQYF
TRBV20-1,TRBJ2-7,TRBD1,NA,TGCAGTGCTAGTTTGGCCAGGGGGCTCTCCTACGAGCAGTACTTC,CSASLARGLSYEQYF
TRBV7-9,TRBJ2-3,TRBD2,NA,TGTGCCAGCAGCTTAGGGGACGGACTAGCGGGAGTTCTGGCGCAGTATTTT,CASSLGDGLAGVLAQYF
TRBV3-1,TRBJ2-7,NA,NA,TGTGCCAGCAGCCAGGGGGGACGGGGGACCTACGAGCAGTACTTC,CASSQGGRGTYEQYF
TRBV20-1,TRBJ2-1,NA,NA,TGCAGTGCTAGAGTATCGAGAAACAATGAGCAGTTCTTC,CSARVSRNNEQFF
TRBV20-1,TRBJ2-7,NA,NA,TGCAGTGCTAGCATGATAACTAGGGTTGAGCAGTACTTC,CSASMITRVEQYF
TRBV20-1,TRBJ2-1,TRBD2,once,TGCAGTGCTCCTGACTTTACGGGAGGGCCTCGTAATGAGCAGTTCTTC,CSAPDFTGGPRNEQFF
TRBV30,TRBJ1-2,NA,few,TGTGCCTGGAGTGTAAAGGGGAGGATCTATGGCTACACCTTC,CAWSVKGRIYGYTF
TRBV11-2,TRBJ2-7,NA,NA,TGTGCCAGCAGCTTTCGGGGATCCGTATACGAGCAGTACTTC,CASSFRGSVYEQYF
TRBV25-1,TRBJ2-3,TRBD1,NA,TGTGCCAGCAGTGAATCGGGGACAGCCCACAGATACGCGTATTTT,CASSESGTAHRYAYF
TRBV6-2/TRBV6-3,TRBJ2-1,TRBD2,NA,TGTGCCAGCAGATTCAGACTAGCGGGAGTTAGTGCTGAGCAGTTCTTC,CASRFRLAGVSAEQFF
TRBV6-5,TRBJ2-4,TRBD1,NA,TGTGCCAGCAGTTACCGGGACAGGAGATTAGCCAAAAACATTCAGTACTTC,CASSYRDRRLAKNIQYF
TRBV11-2,TRBJ2-4,TRBD1,few,TGTGCCAGCAGCGCCGGACAGGGAAACATTCAGTACTTC,CASSAGQGNIQYF
TRBV9,TRBJ2-3,NA,NA,TGTGCCAGCAGCGTAGTTAGCGGTACCACAGATACGCAGTATTTT,CASSVVSGTTDTQYF
TRBV20-1,TRBJ2-2,NA,NA,TGCAGTGCCAAGTGGAGGGCCGGCGGGGAGCTGTTTTTT,CSAKWRAGGELFF
TRBV11-1,TRBJ1-1,NA,NA,TGTGCCAGCAGCATAGTGCCGGGGACGAACACTGAAGCTTTCTTT,CASSIVPGTNTEAFF
TRBV29-1,TRBJ2-5,NA,few,TGCAGCGTTGGAAGGGTTAGGCAAGACCAAGAGACCCAGTACTTC,CSVGRVRQDQETQYF
TRBV7-9,TRBJ2-1,TRBD2,NA,TGTGCCAGCAGCTTAGCGCCACTAGCGGGAGTCCAGAGTGAGCAGTTCTTC,CASSLAPLAGVQSEQFF
TRBV20-1,TRBJ2-3,NA,NA,TGCAGTGCTAGCCGTTTGGAAACAGATACGCAGTATTTT,CSASRLETDTQYF
TRBV13,TRBJ1-6,NA,NA,TGTGCCAGCAGCTTAAGGCAAAGGAACAATTCACCCCTCCACTTT,CASSLRQRNNSPLHF
TRBV7-6,TRBJ2-5,NA,NA,TGTGCCAGCAGCCGTACAGGGATGGGGGGGACCCAGTACTTC,CASSRTGMGGTQYF
TRBV7-9,TRBJ2-5,TRBD1,NA,TGTGCCAGCAGCTTAGGGGACAGGGGTCTTGAAGAGACCCAGTACTTC,CASSLGDRGLEETQYF
TRBV20-1,TRBJ1-1,NA,NA,TGCAGTGCTAGAATCCCTTCAGGGGATCCCGCGAACACTGAAGCTTTCTTT,CSARIPSGDPANTEAFF
TRBV5-1,TRBJ2-1,NA,once,TGCGCCAGCAACCCGGGAGTGACTGATGAGCAGTTCTTC,CASNPGVTDEQFF
TRBV20-1,TRBJ1-5,TRBD1,NA,TGCAGTGCTAGAGGGGACAGGCTACCAGGTCAGCCCCAGCATTTT,CSARGDRLPGQPQHF
TRBV5-1,TRBJ2-1,TRBD2,NA,TGCGCCAGCAGCTTGGACGCGGGACTAGCCTACAATGAGCAGTTCTTC,CASSLDAGLAYNEQFF
TRBV10-3,TRBJ2-1,TRBD2,NA,TGTGCCATCAGTGAGTCCCCGGGAGGGTCCTACAATGAGCAGTTCTTC,CAISESPGGSYNEQFF
TRBV20-1,TRBJ2-7,TRBD2,NA,TGCAGTGCTAGAGACCTAGCGGGAGTGGGGTACGAGCAGTACTTC,CSARDLAGVGYEQYF
TRBV5-1,TRBJ2-7,TRBD1,few,TGCGCCAGCAGCTCACCGGACAGGGGCTATTTCGAGCAGTACTTC,CASSSPDRGYFEQYF
TRBV10-3,TRBJ2-7,NA,once,TGTGCCGTCACAGGGAGGAGCCCCTACGAGCAGTACTTC,CAVTGRSPYEQYF
TRBV27,TRBJ2-3,TRBD1,NA,TGTGCCAGCAGTCCCCGGGACAGGGGGCCAGATACGCAGTATTTT,CASSPRDRGPDTQYF
TRBV5-1,TRBJ2-5,TRBD2,once,TGCGCCAGCCGCTTTGGAGCGGGGTCACAAGAGACCCAGTACTTC,CASRFGAGSQETQYF
TRBV7-2,TRBJ2-2,NA,NA,TGTGCCAGCAGCCACAACAGAGCCAACACCGGGGAGCTGTTTTTT,CASSHNRANTGELFF
TRBV19,TRBJ1-4,NA,NA,TGTGCCAGTACCCCAGCCTCGTGGGGTAATGAAAAACTGTTTTTT,CASTPASWGNEKLFF